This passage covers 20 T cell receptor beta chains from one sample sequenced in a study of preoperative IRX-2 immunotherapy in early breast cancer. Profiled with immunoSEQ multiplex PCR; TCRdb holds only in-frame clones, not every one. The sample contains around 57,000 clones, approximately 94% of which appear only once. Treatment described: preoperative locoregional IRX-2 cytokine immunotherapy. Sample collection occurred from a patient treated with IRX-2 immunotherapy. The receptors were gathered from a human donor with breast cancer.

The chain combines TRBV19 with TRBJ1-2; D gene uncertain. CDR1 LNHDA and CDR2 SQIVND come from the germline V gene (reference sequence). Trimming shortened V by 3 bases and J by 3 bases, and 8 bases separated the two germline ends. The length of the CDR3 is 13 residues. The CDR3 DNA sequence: TGTGCCAGTAGTATCGGCAGCTACTATGGCTACACCTTC. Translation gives CASSIGSYYGYTF. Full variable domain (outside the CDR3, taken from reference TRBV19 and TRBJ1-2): DGGITQSPKYLFRKEGQNVTLSCEQNLNHDAMYWYRQDPGQGLRLIYYSQIVNDFQKGDIAEGYSVSREKKESFPLTVTSAQKNPTAFYLCASSIGSYYGYTFGSGTRLTVV.

The CDR3 DNA reads as TGTGCCAGCAGCTTACGGACTAGCCCCCTCCTCTACAATGAGCAGTTCTTC. Its translation: CASSLRTSPLLYNEQFF. This sequence joins TRBV7-2 and TRBJ2-1; the match to TRBD2 covers 8 bases. Germline lookup yields CDR1 SGHTA and CDR2 FQGNSA. Germline trimming cut 2 bases from V and 3 bases from J; bases unmatched to any gene: 9. This CDR3 has 17 residues.

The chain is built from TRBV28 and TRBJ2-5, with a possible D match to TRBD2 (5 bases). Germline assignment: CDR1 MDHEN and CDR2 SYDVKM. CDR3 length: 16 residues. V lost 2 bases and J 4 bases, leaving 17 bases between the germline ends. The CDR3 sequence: CASSLESGFVRETQYF. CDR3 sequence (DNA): TGTGCCAGCAGTTTAGAGAGCGGATTTGTGAGAGAGACCCAGTACTTC.

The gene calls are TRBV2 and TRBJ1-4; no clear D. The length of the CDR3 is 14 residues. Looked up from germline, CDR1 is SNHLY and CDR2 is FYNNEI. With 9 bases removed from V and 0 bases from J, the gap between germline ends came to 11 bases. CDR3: CASLTSSTNEKLFF. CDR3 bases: TGTGCCAGTCTTACCAGCTCAACTAATGAAAAACTGTTTTTT.

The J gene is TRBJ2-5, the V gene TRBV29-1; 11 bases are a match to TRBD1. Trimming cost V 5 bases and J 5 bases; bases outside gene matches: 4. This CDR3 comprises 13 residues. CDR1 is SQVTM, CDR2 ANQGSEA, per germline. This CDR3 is CSVRTGGGETQYF. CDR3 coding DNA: TGCAGCGTTAGGACAGGGGGCGGTGAGACCCAGTACTTC.

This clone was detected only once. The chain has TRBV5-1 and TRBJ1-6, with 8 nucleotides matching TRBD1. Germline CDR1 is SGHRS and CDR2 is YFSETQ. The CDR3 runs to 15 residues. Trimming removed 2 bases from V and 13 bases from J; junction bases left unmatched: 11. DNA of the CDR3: TGCGCCAGCAGCTTCCAGGACAGGGAAATTCGCCCCCTCCACTTT. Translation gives CASSFQDREIRPLHF.

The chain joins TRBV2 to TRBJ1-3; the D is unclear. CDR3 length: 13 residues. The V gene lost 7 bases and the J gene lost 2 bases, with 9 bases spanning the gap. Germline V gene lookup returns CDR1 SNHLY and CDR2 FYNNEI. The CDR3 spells CASNLGPGNTIYF. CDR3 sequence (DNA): TGTGCCAGCAATCTAGGACCTGGAAACACCATATATTTT.

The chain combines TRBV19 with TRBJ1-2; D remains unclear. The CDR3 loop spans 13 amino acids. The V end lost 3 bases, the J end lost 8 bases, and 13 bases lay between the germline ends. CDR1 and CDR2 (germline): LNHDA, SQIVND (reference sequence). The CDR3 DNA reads TGTGCCAGTAGTATCACCGCGGCGGGGGGCTACACCTTC. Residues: CASSITAAGGYTF.

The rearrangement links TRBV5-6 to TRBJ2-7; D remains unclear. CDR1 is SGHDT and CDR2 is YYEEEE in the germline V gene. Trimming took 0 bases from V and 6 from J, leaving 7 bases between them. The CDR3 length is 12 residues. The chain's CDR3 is CASSLEGGEQYF. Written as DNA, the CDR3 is TGTGCCAGCAGCTTGGAAGGTGGCGAGCAGTACTTC.

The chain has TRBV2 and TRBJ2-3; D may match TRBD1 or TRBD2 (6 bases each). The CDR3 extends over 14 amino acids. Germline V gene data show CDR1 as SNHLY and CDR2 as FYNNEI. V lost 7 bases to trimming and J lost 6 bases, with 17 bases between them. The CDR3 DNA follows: TGTGCCAGCATTCCCGGGGGCCCAGGGGATACGCAGTATTTT. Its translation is CASIPGGPGDTQYF.

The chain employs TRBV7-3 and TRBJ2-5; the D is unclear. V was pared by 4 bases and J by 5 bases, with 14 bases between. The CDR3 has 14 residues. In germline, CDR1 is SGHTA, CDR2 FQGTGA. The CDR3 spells CASSSGRVSETQYF. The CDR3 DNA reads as TGTGCCAGCAGCTCCGGCCGAGTGTCGGAGACCCAGTACTTC.

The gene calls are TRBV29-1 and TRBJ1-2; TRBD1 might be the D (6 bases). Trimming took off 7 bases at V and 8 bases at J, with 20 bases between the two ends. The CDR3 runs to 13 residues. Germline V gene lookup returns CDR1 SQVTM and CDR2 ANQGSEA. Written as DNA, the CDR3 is TGCAGCGGGACAGACAGTCTTTTAGGGGGCTACACCTTC. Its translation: CSGTDSLLGGYTF.

The CDR3 DNA is TGTGCCAGCAGTTGGGGGGGGACACAGGGGGTTGTGGACGAGCAGTACTTC. Amino acids: CASSWGGTQGVVDEQYF. V is TRBV28 and J is TRBJ2-7; perhaps TRBD1 as D (8 bases). The V end was cut by 4 bases, the J end by 5 bases, with 24 bases between. CDR3 length: 17 residues. CDR1 is MDHEN and CDR2 is SYDVKM in the germline V gene.

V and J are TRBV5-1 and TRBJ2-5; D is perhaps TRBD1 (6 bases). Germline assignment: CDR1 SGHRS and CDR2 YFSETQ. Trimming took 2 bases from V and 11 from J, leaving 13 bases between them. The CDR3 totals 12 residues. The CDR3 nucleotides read TGCGCCAGCAGCTTAGGGGACACAGAGCAGTACTTC. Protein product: CASSLGDTEQYF.

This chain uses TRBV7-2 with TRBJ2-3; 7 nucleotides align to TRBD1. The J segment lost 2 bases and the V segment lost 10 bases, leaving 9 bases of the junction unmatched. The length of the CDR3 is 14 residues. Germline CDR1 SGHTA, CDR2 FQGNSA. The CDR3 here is CATSEGAFTDTQYF. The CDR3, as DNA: TGTGCCACCTCCGAGGGGGCGTTCACAGATACGCAGTATTTT.

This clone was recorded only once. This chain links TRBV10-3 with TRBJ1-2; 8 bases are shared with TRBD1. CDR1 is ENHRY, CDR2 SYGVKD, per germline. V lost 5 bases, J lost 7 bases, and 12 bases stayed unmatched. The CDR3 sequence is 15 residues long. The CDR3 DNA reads TGTGCCATCAGTAAGACAGGGGCCCGATCTAGTGGCTACACCTTC. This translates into CAISKTGARSSGYTF.

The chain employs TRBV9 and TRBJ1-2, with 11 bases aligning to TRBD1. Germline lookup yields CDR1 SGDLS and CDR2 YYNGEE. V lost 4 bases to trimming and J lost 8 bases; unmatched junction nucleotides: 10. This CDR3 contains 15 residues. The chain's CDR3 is CASSPWTGGAGGYTF. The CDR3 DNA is TGTGCCAGCAGCCCCTGGACAGGGGGCGCAGGAGGCTACACCTTC. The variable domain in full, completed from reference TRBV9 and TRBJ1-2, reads DSGVTQTPKHLITATGQRVTLRCSPRSGDLSVYWYQQSLDQGLQFLIQYYNGEERAKGNILERFSAQQFPDLHSELNLSSLELGDSALYFCASSPWTGGAGGYTFGSGTRLTVV.

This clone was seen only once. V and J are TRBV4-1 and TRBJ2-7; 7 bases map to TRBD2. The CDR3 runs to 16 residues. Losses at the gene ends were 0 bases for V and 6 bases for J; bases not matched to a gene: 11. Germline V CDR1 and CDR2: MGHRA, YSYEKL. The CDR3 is CASSQDAPSGLSEQYF. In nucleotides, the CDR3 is TGCGCCAGCAGCCAAGATGCCCCTAGCGGTCTATCCGAGCAGTACTTC.

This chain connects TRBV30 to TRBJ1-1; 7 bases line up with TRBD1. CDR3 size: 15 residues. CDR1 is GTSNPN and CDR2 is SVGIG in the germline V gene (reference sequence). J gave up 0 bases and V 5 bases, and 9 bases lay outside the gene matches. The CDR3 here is CAWRGTVLLNTEAFF. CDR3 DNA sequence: TGTGCCTGGCGCGGGACAGTTCTTTTGAACACTGAAGCTTTCTTT.

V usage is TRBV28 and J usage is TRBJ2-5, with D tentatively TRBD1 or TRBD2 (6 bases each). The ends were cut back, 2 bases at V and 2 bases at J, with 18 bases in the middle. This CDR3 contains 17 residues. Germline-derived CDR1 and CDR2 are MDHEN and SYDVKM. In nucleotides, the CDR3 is TGTGCCAGCAGTTTAATACGGTACAGGGCGGGACAAGAGACCCAGTACTTC. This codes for CASSLIRYRAGQETQYF. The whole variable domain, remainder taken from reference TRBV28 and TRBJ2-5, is DVKVTQSSRYLVKRTGEKVFLECVQDMDHENMFWYRQDPGLGLRLIYFSYDVKMKEKGDIPEGYSVSREKKERFSLILESASTNQTSMYLCASSLIRYRAGQETQYFGPGTRLLVL.